This record looks at one T cell receptor (beta chain) sequence and its context. The CDR3 spans 16 residues. V gave up 1 base and J gave up 5 bases; unmatched junction bases: 4. The germline gives CDR1 SGHRS, CDR2 YFSETQ. TCRdb keeps only in-frame clones here, not all; method: immunoSEQ multiplex PCR. The sample lists 490,000 or so clones; more than 85% were seen once. The sample originates from a study of blood T cell repertoires in COVID-19. This study enrolled people aged about 18 to 100 from 24 US geographic areas. Symptom resolution, clearance, or two negative PCRs marked donors in Cohort 3 as recovered.

Sequenced: PBMCs or T cells enriched from blood (not recorded which). The chain recombines TRBV5-1 with TRBJ2-4; TRBD1 matches 12 bases. The sequence came from a woman aged 55-70 years who had recovered from COVID-19. The CDR3 protein is CASSLWGQGAENIQYF. In DNA, the CDR3 is TGCGCCAGCAGCTTGTGGGGACAGGGGGCCGAAAACATTCAGTACTTC.